Shown below are 9 T cell receptor beta chains from a single sample sequenced in a study of blood T cell repertoires in COVID-19. The assay was immunoSEQ multiplex PCR, and TCRdb's table has in-frame clones only and misses some. The top ten hold less than 3.5% of the sample, which has nearly 350,000 clones, 90% to 95% seen once. The sequenced material came from peripheral blood. Receptor source: a young woman who had recovered from COVID-19.

The rearrangement links TRBV6-5 to TRBJ1-1; perhaps TRBD1 as D (5 bases). Germline V gene lookup returns CDR1 MNHEY and CDR2 SVGAGI. The V end was cut by 0 bases, the J end by 3 bases, with 14 bases between. CDR3 length: 16 amino acids. CDR3 nucleotides: TGTGCCAGCAGTTACTCGAGTCAGCAGGGCGACACTGAAGCTTTCTTT. Translated: CASSYSSQQGDTEAFF.

The chain carries TRBV6-2 or TRBV6-3 and TRBJ2-1; weak D call: TRBD2 (5 bases). With 2 bases removed from V and 7 bases from J, the gap between germline ends came to 18 bases. There are 16 residues in the CDR3. The germline V gene has CDR1 MNHEY and CDR2 SVGEGT. CDR3 bases: TGTGCCAGCAGTTACGTAAAGGCTATCTCGGGGAATGAGCAGTTCTTC. Residues: CASSYVKAISGNEQFF.

The chain links TRBV29-1 to TRBJ1-2; a possible D gene is TRBD1 (5 bases). Germline-derived CDR1 and CDR2 are SQVTM and ANQGSEA. This CDR3 has 15 residues. The CDR3 nucleotides are TGCAGTGCCACCCGGGCTGGCGGGGGGGATCGTGGCTACACCTTC. This translates into CSATRAGGGDRGYTF.

The V gene is TRBV3-1 (or the pseudogene TRBV3-2), the J gene TRBJ1-1; D is unclear. This CDR3 comprises 15 residues. V shed 2 bases and J shed 5 bases, with 15 bases lying between them. Germline V gives CDR1 LGHDT, CDR2 YNNKEL (reference sequence). The CDR3 region has the DNA TGTGCCAGCAGCCAATCCACCGCGGTTTTTACTGAAGCTTTCTTT. This sequence encodes CASSQSTAVFTEAFF.

In this sample, this clone turned up once. The chain has TRBV19 and TRBJ1-5; unclear D gene. The V gene lost 6 bases and the J gene lost 0 bases, with 12 bases spanning the gap. This CDR3 has 15 amino acids. Germline V gives CDR1 LNHDA, CDR2 SQIVND (reference sequence). The CDR3 DNA is TGTGCCAGTAGCCTCGGCACAGATAGCAATCAGCCCCAGCATTTT. Its protein product is CASSLGTDSNQPQHF.

To note about this clone: The junction departs from germline at one end; a sequencing error may be responsible. The chain is built from TRBV5-1 and TRBJ2-2, with a tentative D call TRBD2 (5 bases). The germline gives CDR1 SGHRS, CDR2 YFSETQ. This CDR3 is built from 15 residues. The CDR3 nucleotides are TGCGCCAGCAGGTTGGCGGAGTTCGGGGCCGGGGAGCTGTTTTTT. This gives the protein CASRLAEFGAGELFF.

The V and J genes are TRBV20-1 and TRBJ2-7, with D perhaps matching TRBD2 (5 bases). Germline assignment: CDR1 DFQATT and CDR2 SNEGSKA (reference sequence). The CDR3 is 8 residues long. Here the CDR3 reads CTPGEQYV. In nucleotides, the CDR3 is TGCACCCCGGGGGAGCAGTACGTC.

The chain employs TRBV24-1 and TRBJ2-1; 8 bases line up with TRBD1. V dropped 4 bases and J dropped 3; count of bases not matched to a gene: 7. Germline V gene lookup returns CDR1 KGHDR and CDR2 SFDVKD. There are 16 residues in the CDR3. The CDR3 loop reads CATSDRRQGFYNEQFF. The CDR3 DNA follows: TGTGCCACCAGTGACCGCCGACAGGGGTTCTACAATGAGCAGTTCTTC.

The chain's CDR3 is CASSEFGRVSTDTQYF. The CDR3 coding sequence is TGCGCCAGCAGTGAGTTCGGGAGAGTTAGCACAGATACGCAGTATTTT. The chain recombines TRBV10-1 with TRBJ2-3; D is perhaps TRBD2 (6 bases). Deletions cut 1 base from V and 0 bases from J, with 11 bases between. CDR3 length: 16 amino acids. The germline V gene has CDR1 WNHNN and CDR2 SYGVQD (reference sequence).